A selection of T cell receptor beta chains follows, all from one sample in a study of shared clonotypes between healthy human individuals. The data were produced by immunoSEQ multiplex PCR, yet TCRdb's version contains in-frame clones alone and is incomplete. The sample lists about 470,000 clones, about 85% occurring once. Sequences were obtained from PBMCs. These receptors were taken from a woman in her 40s in good health. Some clones in this sample may be carry-over from other donors' samples. CDR3s include the opening cysteine and the closing phenylalanine or tryptophan. A D gene is named only where the DNA matches it firmly. A row's size may be missing; if present it is once, few, many or a size class.

TRBV4-2	TRBD2	.	TRBJ2-1	CASSQPGTRGNEQFF	TGTGCCAGCAGCCAACCTGGGACTAGGGGCAATGAGCAGTTCTTC
TRBV11-2	.	.	TRBJ2-5	CASSRGGGEETQYF	TGTGCCAGCAGTAGAGGAGGGGGGGAAGAGACCCAGTACTTC
TRBV19	.	.	TRBJ2-2	CASSVEGGLFF	TGTGCCAGTAGCGTAGAGGGGGGGCTGTTTTTT
TRBV30	.	few	TRBJ1-1	CAWSARNTEAFF	TGTGCCTGGAGTGCCAGGAACACTGAAGCTTTCTTT
TRBV15	.	.	TRBJ1-2	CTTSRDTTRYGYTF	TGTACCACCAGCAGAGATACAACCCGCTATGGCTACACCTTC
TRBV27	.	.	TRBJ1-1	CASSPAGWNTEAFF	TGTGCCAGCAGTCCCGCTGGTTGGAACACTGAAGCTTTCTTT
TRBV19	TRBD1	.	TRBJ2-7	CASSEPGQGYEQYF	TGTGCCAGTAGCGAACCGGGACAGGGCTACGAGCAGTACTTC
TRBV18	TRBD2	.	TRBJ2-1	CASSLRAGPDNEQFF	TGTGCCAGCTCACTACGAGCGGGACCAGACAATGAGCAGTTCTTC
TRBV2	TRBD1	.	TRBJ1-6	CASSSRLGTVDNYNSPLHF	TGTGCCAGCAGTTCGAGACTTGGGACAGTAGATAACTATAATTCACCCCTCCACTTT
TRBV10-3	.	.	TRBJ2-7	CATTLAQTLSEQYF	TGTGCCACCACTTTGGCCCAAACGCTATCCGAGCAGTACTTC
TRBV4-1	.	once	TRBJ2-3	CASSQDRAGSDTQYF	TGCGCCAGCAGCCAAGATCGGGCCGGGTCAGATACGCAGTATTTT
TRBV7-3	.	many	TRBJ2-3	CASSPGGTDTQYF	TGTGCCAGCAGCCCCGGGGGCACAGATACGCAGTATTTT
TRBV7-9	.	.	TRBJ2-7	CASSPHLGTYEQYF	TGTGCCAGCAGCCCCCACTTAGGTACCTACGAGCAGTACTTC
TRBV4-3	.	.	TRBJ2-1	CASSRAAGSGNEQFF	TGCGCCAGCAGCCGGGCAGCGGGTAGCGGCAATGAGCAGTTCTTC
TRBV27	TRBD1	.	TRBJ2-7	CASSPSGDRGYEQYF	TGTGCCAGCAGCCCATCCGGGGACAGGGGCTACGAGCAGTACTTC
TRBV28	TRBD2	.	TRBJ2-7	CAISGTSGSWDEQYF	TGTGCCATCTCCGGGACTAGCGGGAGTTGGGACGAGCAGTACTTC
TRBV29-1	.	.	TRBJ1-5	CSVGETDSNQPQHF	TGCAGCGTTGGTGAGACAGATAGCAATCAGCCCCAGCATTTT
TRBV19	.	.	TRBJ2-1	CASSIDGTSNEQFF	TGTGCCAGTAGTATAGATGGTACTAGCAATGAGCAGTTCTTC
TRBV30	.	.	TRBJ2-2	CAWSIPVTELFF	TGTGCCTGGAGTATACCGGTAACGGAGCTGTTTTTT
TRBV7-6	TRBD2	.	TRBJ2-3	CASRASGRISTDTQYF	TGTGCCAGTAGAGCTAGCGGGAGGATAAGCACAGATACGCAGTATTTT
TRBV5-1	TRBD2	.	TRBJ2-5	CASSLGAGGGYQETQYF	TGCGCCAGCAGCTTGGGGGCAGGCGGGGGTTACCAAGAGACCCAGTACTTC
TRBV2	.	.	TRBJ2-7	CASSDGRGDEQYF	TGTGCCAGCAGTGATGGACGTGGTGACGAGCAGTACTTC
TRBV18	.	.	TRBJ2-1	CASGEGPNEQFF	TGTGCCAGCGGCGAGGGACCAAATGAGCAGTTCTTC
TRBV5-1	TRBD2	.	TRBJ2-1	CASSVAGGPYEQFF	TGCGCCAGCAGTGTAGCGGGAGGGCCCTATGAGCAGTTCTTC
TRBV5-1	TRBD1	.	TRBJ2-5	CASSLWDSNQETQYF	TGCGCCAGCAGCTTGTGGGACAGCAACCAAGAGACCCAGTACTTC
TRBV7-3	TRBD2	.	TRBJ2-3	CASSRSPGLATDTQYF	TGTGCCAGCAGCCGATCTCCGGGACTAGCGACAGATACGCAGTATTTT
TRBV5-1	.	.	TRBJ2-3	CASSLAGTGTQYF	TGCGCCAGCAGCTTGGCCGGGACCGGTACGCAGTATTTT
TRBV28	.	.	TRBJ2-2	CASSPPYVLTGELFF	TGTGCCAGCAGCCCTCCGTATGTCCTCACCGGGGAGCTGTTTTTT
TRBV6-6	TRBD1	.	TRBJ1-5	CASSSRQGANQPQHF	TGTGCCAGCAGTTCCCGACAGGGGGCGAATCAGCCCCAGCATTTT
TRBV19	.	few	TRBJ1-5	CASTTDSNQPQHF	TGTGCCAGCACGACAGATAGCAATCAGCCCCAGCATTTT
TRBV27	TRBD2	.	TRBJ2-2	CASSLTTSGISTGELFF	TGTGCCAGCAGTCTCACTACTAGCGGGATAAGCACCGGGGAGCTGTTTTTT
TRBV6-6	.	few	TRBJ2-1	CASSKGIDAYNEQFF	TGTGCCAGCAGTAAAGGCATAGACGCCTACAATGAGCAGTTCTTC
TRBV9	TRBD1	.	TRBJ2-1	CASSVRQGAGNEQFF	TGTGCCAGCAGCGTCAGACAGGGGGCAGGAAATGAGCAGTTCTTC
TRBV12-5	.	once	TRBJ2-1	CASGPPQGSYNEQFF	TGTGCTAGTGGTCCCCCCCAGGGAAGCTACAATGAGCAGTTCTTC
TRBV28	.	.	TRBJ1-1	CASSPQGTEAFF	TGTGCCAGCAGCCCGCAGGGGACTGAAGCTTTCTTT
TRBV10-1	TRBD2	few	TRBJ2-1	CASSESRTSGSFEQFF	TGCGCCAGCAGTGAGTCCCGGACTAGCGGGAGTTTTGAGCAGTTCTTC
TRBV5-1	TRBD2	.	TRBJ2-1	CASSHVGGRSSYNEQFF	TGCGCCAGCAGCCATGTGGGCGGGAGGAGCTCCTACAATGAGCAGTTCTTC
TRBV7-9	TRBD2	.	TRBJ2-7	CASSLGYGTSANYEQYF	TGTGCCAGCAGCTTAGGCTATGGGACTAGCGCCAACTACGAGCAGTACTTC
TRBV28	TRBD1	.	TRBJ2-7	CASSLFGGQGAYEQYF	TGTGCCAGCAGTTTATTTGGGGGACAGGGGGCCTACGAGCAGTACTTC
TRBV28	.	.	TRBJ1-4	CASSFLGLATNEKLFF	TGTGCCAGCAGTTTTCTAGGCCTTGCAACTAATGAAAAACTGTTTTTT
TRBV19	TRBD2	.	TRBJ2-5	CASRVSGSGRETQYF	TGTGCCAGTAGGGTTAGCGGGAGTGGGCGAGAGACCCAGTACTTC
TRBV7-2	TRBD2	many	TRBJ2-7	CASSLGGLAFRGRREQYF	TGTGCCAGCAGCTTAGGGGGACTAGCGTTCCGGGGTCGTCGCGAGCAGTACTTC
TRBV18	TRBD1	.	TRBJ1-2	CASSETGQGRNYGYTF	TGTGCCAGCTCAGAAACAGGACAGGGGCGAAACTATGGCTACACCTTC
TRBV15	.	.	TRBJ2-1	CATSRGGEGRGDEQFF	TGTGCCACCAGCAGAGGAGGCGAGGGTAGGGGCGATGAGCAGTTCTTC
TRBV29-1	TRBD2	.	TRBJ2-1	CSVVRREGSNEQFF	TGCAGCGTTGTCCGGCGGGAGGGTTCGAATGAGCAGTTCTTC
TRBV27	.	.	TRBJ1-2	CASSSSGGAAKGYTF	TGTGCCAGCAGTTCCTCGGGGGGGGCGGCTAAGGGCTACACCTTC
TRBV23-1	.	.	TRBJ1-5	CASSQRGQSLGNQPQHF	TGCGCCAGCAGTCAACGTGGACAGTCCCTTGGCAATCAGCCCCAGCATTTT
TRBV30	.	many	TRBJ2-5	CAWETKETQYF	TGTGCCTGGGAAACAAAAGAGACCCAGTACTTC
TRBV6-6	.	.	TRBJ2-1	CASSGPGTEQFF	TGTGCCAGCAGTGGCCCGGGCACGGAGCAGTTCTTC
TRBV30	.	.	TRBJ2-5	CAWSVLVGSETQYF	TGTGCCTGGAGTGTACTGGTGGGATCGGAGACCCAGTACTTC
TRBV5-1	.	.	TRBJ2-2	CASSFGRDSPSGELFF	TGCGCCAGCAGCTTTGGAAGGGACTCACCGAGCGGGGAGCTGTTTTTT
TRBV2	TRBD2	.	TRBJ2-7	CASSEIAGGGYEQYF	TGTGCCAGCAGTGAGATAGCGGGAGGCGGATACGAGCAGTACTTC
TRBV28	TRBD2	.	TRBJ2-1	CASSFLAGGASVF	TGTGCCAGCAGTTTCTTAGCGGGAGGGGCGTCGGTCTTC
TRBV6-5	.	.	TRBJ1-5	CASSYSARAGPQHF	TGTGCCAGCAGTTACTCGGCTCGGGCAGGGCCCCAGCATTTT